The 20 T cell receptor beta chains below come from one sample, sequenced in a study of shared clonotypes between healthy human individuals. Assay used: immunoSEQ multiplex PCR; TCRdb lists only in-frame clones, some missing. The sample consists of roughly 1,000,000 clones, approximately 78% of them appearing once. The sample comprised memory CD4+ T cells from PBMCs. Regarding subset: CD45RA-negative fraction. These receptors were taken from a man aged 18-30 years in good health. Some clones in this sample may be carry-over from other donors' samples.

CDR3 residues: CASRVAGSYNEQFF. Written as DNA, the CDR3 is TGTGCCAGCAGAGTAGCGGGCTCCTACAATGAGCAGTTCTTC. J is TRBJ2-1 and V is TRBV14; 7 bases agree with TRBD2. The CDR3 is 14 residues long. Germline V gene lookup returns CDR1 SGHDN and CDR2 FVKESK. V was pared by 6 bases and J by 0 bases, with 2 bases of the junction left unmatched.

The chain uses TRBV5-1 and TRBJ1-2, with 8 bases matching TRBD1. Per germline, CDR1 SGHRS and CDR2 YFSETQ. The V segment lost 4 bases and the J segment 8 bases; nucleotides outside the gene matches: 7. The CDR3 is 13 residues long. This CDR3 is CASSNQGAQGYTF. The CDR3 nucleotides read TGCGCCAGCAGCAACCAGGGGGCGCAAGGCTACACCTTC.

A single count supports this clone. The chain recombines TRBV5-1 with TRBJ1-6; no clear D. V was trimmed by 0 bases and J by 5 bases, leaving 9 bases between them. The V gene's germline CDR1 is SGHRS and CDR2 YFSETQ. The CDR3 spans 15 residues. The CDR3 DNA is TGCGCCAGCAGCTTGGAGACATCCGATAATTCACCCCTCCACTTT. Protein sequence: CASSLETSDNSPLHF.

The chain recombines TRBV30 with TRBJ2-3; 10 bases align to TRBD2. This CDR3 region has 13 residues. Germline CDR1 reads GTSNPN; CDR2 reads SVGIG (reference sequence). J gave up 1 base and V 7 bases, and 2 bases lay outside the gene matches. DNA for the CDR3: TGTGCCTACGGGACTAGCGGCACAGATACGCAGTATTTT. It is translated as CAYGTSGTDTQYF.

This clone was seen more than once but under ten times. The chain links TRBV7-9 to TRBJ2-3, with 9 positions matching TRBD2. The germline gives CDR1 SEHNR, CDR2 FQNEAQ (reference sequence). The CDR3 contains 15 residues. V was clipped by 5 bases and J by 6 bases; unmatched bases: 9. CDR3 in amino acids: CASSRTSARGDTQYF. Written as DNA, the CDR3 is TGTGCCAGCAGCAGGACTAGCGCCCGGGGGGATACGCAGTATTTT.

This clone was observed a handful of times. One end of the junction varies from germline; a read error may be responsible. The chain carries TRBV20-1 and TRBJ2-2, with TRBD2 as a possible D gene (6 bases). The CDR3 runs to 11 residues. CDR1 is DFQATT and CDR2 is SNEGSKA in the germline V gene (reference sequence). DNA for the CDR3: TGCAGTGCTACGGGACTTGCTAATGAGATTTTT. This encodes CSATGLANEIF.

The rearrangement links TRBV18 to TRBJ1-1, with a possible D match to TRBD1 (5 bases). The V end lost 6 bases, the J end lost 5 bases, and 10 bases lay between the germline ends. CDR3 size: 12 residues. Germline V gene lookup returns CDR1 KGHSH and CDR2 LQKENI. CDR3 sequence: CASSRRETEAFF. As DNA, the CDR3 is TGTGCCAGCTCTCGCAGGGAAACTGAAGCTTTCTTT.

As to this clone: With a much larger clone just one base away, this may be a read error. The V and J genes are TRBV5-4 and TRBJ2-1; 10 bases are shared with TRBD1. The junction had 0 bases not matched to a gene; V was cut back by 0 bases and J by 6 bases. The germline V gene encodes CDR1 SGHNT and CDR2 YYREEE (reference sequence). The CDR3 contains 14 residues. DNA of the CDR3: TGTGCCAGCAGCTTGGGGACAGGGGGCAATGAGCAGTTCTTC. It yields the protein CASSLGTGGNEQFF.

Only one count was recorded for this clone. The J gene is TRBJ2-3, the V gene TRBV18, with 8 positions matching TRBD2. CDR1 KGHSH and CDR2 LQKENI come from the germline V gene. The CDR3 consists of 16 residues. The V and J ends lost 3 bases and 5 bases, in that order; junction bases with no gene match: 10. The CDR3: CASSPITAGAGDTQYF. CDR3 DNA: TGTGCCAGCTCACCTATAACAGCGGGAGCGGGAGATACGCAGTATTTT. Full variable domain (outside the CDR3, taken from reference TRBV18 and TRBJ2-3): NAGVMQNPRHLVRRRGQEARLRCSPMKGHSHVYWYRQLPEEGLKFMVYLQKENIIDESGMPKERFSAEFPKEGPSILRIQQVVRGDSAAYFCASSPITAGAGDTQYFGPGTRLTVL.

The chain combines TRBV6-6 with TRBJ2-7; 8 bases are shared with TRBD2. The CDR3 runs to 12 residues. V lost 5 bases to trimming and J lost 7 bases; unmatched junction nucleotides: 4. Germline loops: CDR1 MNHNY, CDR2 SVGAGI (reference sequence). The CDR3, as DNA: TGTGCCAGCAGTAGCGGGAGAAGAGAGCAGTACTTC. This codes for CASSSGRREQYF.

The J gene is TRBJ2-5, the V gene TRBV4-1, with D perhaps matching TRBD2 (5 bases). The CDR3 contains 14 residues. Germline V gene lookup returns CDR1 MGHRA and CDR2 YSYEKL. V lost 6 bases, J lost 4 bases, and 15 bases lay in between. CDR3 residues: CASSLVLGGETQYF. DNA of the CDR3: TGCGCCAGCAGTCTTGTTCTAGGAGGAGAGACCCAGTACTTC.

The chain's CDR3 is CASSRGNYGYTF. In DNA, the CDR3 is TGCGCCAGCAGCCGAGGCAACTATGGCTACACCTTC. This chain uses TRBV5-1 with TRBJ1-2; D remains ambiguous. The CDR3 spans 12 residues. The ends were cut back, 4 bases at V and 2 bases at J, with 6 bases in the middle. In germline, CDR1 is SGHRS, CDR2 YFSETQ.

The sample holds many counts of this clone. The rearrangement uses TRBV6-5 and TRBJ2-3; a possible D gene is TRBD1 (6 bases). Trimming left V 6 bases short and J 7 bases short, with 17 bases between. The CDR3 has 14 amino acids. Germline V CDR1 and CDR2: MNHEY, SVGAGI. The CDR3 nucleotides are TGTGCCAGCAGACTAACCTTAGGACAGAATACGCAGTATTTT. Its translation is CASRLTLGQNTQYF.

The CDR3 here is CASSADNQETQYF. The CDR3 bases are TGCGCCAGCAGCGCGGACAACCAAGAGACCCAGTACTTC. The chain employs TRBV5-1 and TRBJ2-5; perhaps TRBD1 as D (5 bases). CDR1 is SGHRS and CDR2 is YFSETQ in the germline V gene. The CDR3 is 13 amino acids. Trimming left V 4 bases short and J 0 bases short, with 7 bases between.

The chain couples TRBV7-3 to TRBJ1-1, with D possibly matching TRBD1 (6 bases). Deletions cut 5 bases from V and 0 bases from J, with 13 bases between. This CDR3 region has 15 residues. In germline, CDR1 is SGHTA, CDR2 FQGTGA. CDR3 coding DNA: TGTGCCAGCAGCCCATCAGGGGCCCTGAACACTGAAGCTTTCTTT. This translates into CASSPSGALNTEAFF.

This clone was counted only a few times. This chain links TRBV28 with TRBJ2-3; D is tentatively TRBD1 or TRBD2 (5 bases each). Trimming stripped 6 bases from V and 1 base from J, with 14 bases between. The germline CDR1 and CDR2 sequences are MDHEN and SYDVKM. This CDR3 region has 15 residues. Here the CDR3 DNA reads TGTGCCAGCAGCCCCGTGGGGGTCCGCACAGATACGCAGTATTTT. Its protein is CASSPVGVRTDTQYF. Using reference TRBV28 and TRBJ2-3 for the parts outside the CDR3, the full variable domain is DVKVTQSSRYLVKRTGEKVFLECVQDMDHENMFWYRQDPGLGLRLIYFSYDVKMKEKGDIPEGYSVSREKKERFSLILESASTNQTSMYLCASSPVGVRTDTQYFGPGTRLTVL.

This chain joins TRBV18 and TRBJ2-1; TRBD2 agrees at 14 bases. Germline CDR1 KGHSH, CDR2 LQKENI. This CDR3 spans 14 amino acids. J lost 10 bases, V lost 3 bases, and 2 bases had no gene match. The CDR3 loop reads CASSPGLAGEEQFF. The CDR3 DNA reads TGTGCCAGCTCACCGGGACTAGCGGGAGAAGAGCAGTTCTTC.

DNA for the CDR3: TGTGCCAGTAGTATTCGACAGGGCGGCACAGATACGCAGTATTTT. It codes for CASSIRQGGTDTQYF. The chain is built from TRBV19 and TRBJ2-3, with 7 bases identical to TRBD1. There are 15 residues in the CDR3. Germline CDR1 and CDR2: LNHDA and SQIVND (reference sequence). The trim removed 3 bases at V and 1 base at J, leaving 4 bases unmatched. Filled out from reference TRBV19 and TRBJ2-3, the complete variable domain reads DGGITQSPKYLFRKEGQNVTLSCEQNLNHDAMYWYRQDPGQGLRLIYYSQIVNDFQKGDIAEGYSVSREKKESFPLTVTSAQKNPTAFYLCASSIRQGGTDTQYFGPGTRLTVL.

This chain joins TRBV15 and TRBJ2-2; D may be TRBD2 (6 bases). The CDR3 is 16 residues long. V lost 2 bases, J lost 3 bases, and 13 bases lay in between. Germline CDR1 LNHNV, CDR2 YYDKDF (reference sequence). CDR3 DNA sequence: TGTGCCACCAGCAGATTGGGGGGACTGGACACCGGGGAGCTGTTTTTT. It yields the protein CATSRLGGLDTGELFF.

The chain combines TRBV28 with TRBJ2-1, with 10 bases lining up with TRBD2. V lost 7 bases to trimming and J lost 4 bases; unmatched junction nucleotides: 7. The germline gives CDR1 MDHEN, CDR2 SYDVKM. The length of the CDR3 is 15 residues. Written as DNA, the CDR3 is TGTGCCAGCACCCTGACTAGCGGGCGTTACAATGAGCAGTTCTTC. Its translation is CASTLTSGRYNEQFF.